The source of this T cell receptor (beta chain) is a study of regulatory T cells in long-lasting Graves disease. General study findings and limits: Persistent Graves' patients possessed reduced TCR diversity relative to recently diagnosed ones.

Sample time point: newly diagnosed GD, antithyroid drugs for less than 3 months. The TCR library used RNA extracted from PBMCs. J was trimmed by 4 bases and V by 0 bases; bases with no gene match: 8. Germline V gives CDR1 PRHDT, CDR2 FYEKMQ (reference sequence). This CDR3 comprises 16 residues. Regarding this clonotype: The antigen remains undetermined. It may be a read error: a sequence one base away is much more abundant.

Combining iRepertoire HTBI primers with Arm-PCR of CDR3 regions, the authors built TCR beta libraries. TCRdb re-called the multiplex PCR reads through MiXCR, storing one row per CDR3 protein. The data hold a few hundred thousand distinct CDR3 sequences, with approximately 18% observed a single time. This same sample was also taken into another study, of T cells in Graves' hyperthyroidism and ophthalmopathy. According to that study: RT-PCR in the first round (using the HTBI primer set) targeted the TCR CDR3. Among clonotypes expanded in thyroid above 0.001, most were also found in blood.

Sequencing used peripheral blood mononuclear cells (PBMCs), obtained at new diagnosis, from a patient treated with antithyroid drugs. The receptor comes from a woman aged 30 to 39 with Graves disease. The chain carries TRBV13 and TRBJ1-1; TRBD1 aligns across 7 bases. The DNA of the CDR3 is TGTGCCAGCAGCTTAGGAGGAGGGGGCCTGAGCACTGAAGCTTTCTTT. Translated: CASSLGGGGLSTEAFF.